One sample yielded the 27 T cell receptor gamma chains listed below, sequenced in a study of γδ T cells in repeated Plasmodium falciparum infection. TCRdb re-analyzed the multiplex PCR reads via CATT. The profile covers approximately 28,000 gamma-chain clones, with roughly 3.1% appearing a single time and 30% to 35% taken by the ten largest. Vgamma9/Vdelta2+ and Vdelta2-negative gammadelta T cells were flow-sorted from PBMC for bulk sequencing. Source material: gamma-delta T cells from blood. Every receptor here comes from a pool of human donors (malaria-infected and uninfected, not separated).

This clone was counted at least ten times. A far larger clone is a single base away, which makes a read error likely. The rearrangement joins TRGV9 to TRGJ1 or TRGJ2. V lost 2 bases, J lost 2 bases, and 6 bases stayed unmatched. Germline assignment: CDR1 GITISATS and CDR2 ISYDGTV (reference sequence). CDR3 length: 14 amino acids. CDR3 coding DNA: TGTGCCTTGTGGGAGGGGGAGGATTATTATAAGAAACTCTTT. Translation: CALWEGEDYYKKLF.

This clone was observed a handful of times. TCRdb's protein for this DNA is that of a much larger clone and differs from the translation at residue 9, likely a read error; the protein shown is the DNA translation. The V gene is TRGV4, the J gene TRGJ1 or TRGJ2. The J gene, not given by TCRdb, was assigned here from a germline match of the nucleotide sequence. The CDR3 has 13 amino acids. CDR1 is EGSTGY, CDR2 YDSYTSSV, per germline. The V gene end was trimmed by 0 bases and the J gene end by 8 bases; junction bases not matched to a gene: 7. CDR3 nucleotides: TGTGCCACCTGGGATGGGTCTGGGCATAAGAAACTCTTT. It yields the protein CATWDGSGHKKLF.

The sample holds a few counts of this clone. With only one base between it and a far larger clone, this is likely a read error. At the DNA level, this CDR3 is encoded by other sequences in the same sample as well. The chain employs TRGV9 and TRGJ1 or TRGJ2. TCRdb is silent on the J gene; assignment here came from matching the DNA to germline. Germline V gene sequence: CDR1 GITISATS, CDR2 ISYDGTV (reference sequence). Trimming removed 5 bases from V and 5 bases from J; junction bases left unmatched: 15. This CDR3 has 15 amino acids. The CDR3 sequence is CALWAAPRENYKKLF. Here the CDR3 DNA reads TGTGCCTTGTGGGCTGCCCCCAGGGAGAATTATAAGAAACTCTTT.

This clone is deemed medium-sized. The sample has other DNA sequences that encode this CDR3 too. The V and J genes are TRGV5 and TRGJ1 or TRGJ2. CDR1 is VINAFY, CDR2 YDVSNSKD, per germline. The CDR3 has 12 amino acids. The V segment lost 5 bases and the J segment 0 bases; nucleotides outside the gene matches: 1. Here the CDR3 DNA reads TGTGCCACCTGGGGGAATTATTATAAGAAACTCTTT. It specifies CATWGNYYKKLF.

This clone has more than one count but fewer than ten. TCRdb pairs this DNA with a much larger clone's protein that differs at residue 5, likely a read error; the protein shown was translated from the DNA. J is TRGJ1 or TRGJ2 and V is TRGV9. The CDR3 spans 12 residues. Germline trimming cut 5 bases from V and 7 bases from J; bases unmatched to any gene: 8. Germline V gives CDR1 GITISATS, CDR2 ISYDGTV (reference sequence). The DNA of the CDR3 is TGTGCCTTGTGGGGGCGCCAGTATAAGAAACTCTTT. Its protein is CALWGRQYKKLF.

This clone was seen at least ten times. This likely came from a read error, as a far larger clone is one base away. Other DNA sequences in this sample translate to the same CDR3. The chain employs TRGV9 and TRGJ1 or TRGJ2. The length of the CDR3 is 15 residues. The J segment lost 7 bases and the V segment lost 4 bases, leaving 16 bases of the junction unmatched. Germline-derived CDR1 and CDR2 are GITISATS and ISYDGTV (reference sequence). CDR3 sequence: CALWEVLLPYYKKLF. DNA of the CDR3: TGTGCCTTGTGGGAAGTCTTACTGCCTTACTATAAGAAACTCTTT.

As for this clone: The protein TCRdb gives is from a much larger clone and does not agree with this DNA's translation at residue 7, likely a read error; the protein shown here comes from the DNA. The CDR3 protein is CATWDICTGWFKIF. The CDR3 nucleotides are TGTGCCACCTGGGATATTTGCACTGGTTGGTTCAAGATATTT. The chain joins TRGV8 to TRGJP1. TCRdb lists no J gene, so it was determined here by aligning the DNA to germline. Trimming at V came to 2 bases and at J to 4 bases, leaving 4 bases not matched to a gene. The CDR3 runs 14 residues. The germline CDR1 and CDR2 sequences are VENAVY and YDSYNSRV.

This clone was found many times. For this DNA, TCRdb reports the protein of a much larger clone, which diverges at residue 12, most likely from a read error; the protein presented here is translated directly from the DNA. The J gene was not called, though the V gene is TRGV9. The CDR3 extends over 14 amino acids. Per the germline V gene, CDR1 is GITISATS and CDR2 is ISYDGTV (reference sequence). CDR3 sequence reads: CALWEVHGSYKRLF. The CDR3 DNA sequence: TGTGCCTTGTGGGAGGTGCATGGGAGTTATAAGAGACTCTTT.

Ten or more counts support this clone. This DNA's translation and the protein TCRdb lists, from a much larger clone, do not match at residue 2, likely due to a read error; the protein shown is translated from the DNA. This rearrangement joins TRGV9 to TRGJP. The CDR3 extends over 17 amino acids. Germline values: CDR1 GITISATS, CDR2 ISYDGTV (reference sequence). CDR3 in amino acids: CTLWEVNPELGKKIKVF. The DNA for the CDR3 is TGTACCTTGTGGGAGGTGAATCCTGAGTTGGGCAAAAAAATCAAGGTATTT.

This clone occurred a few times. This is likely an artifact of a read error, given a far larger clone one base away. It is unclear where the CDR3 begins or ends on the DNA, so no DNA is shown, and the CDR3 is as TCRdb lists it. The V gene is given as TRGV9, and no J gene call is available. Germline values: CDR1 GITISATS, CDR2 ISYDGTV (reference sequence). Counting both end residues, the CDR3 totals 28 amino acids. The CDR3 loop is CASLRGRNSLAVEQHWLSQVSIGRIQHF.

The CDR3 nucleotides read TGTGCCTTGTGGGAGACCTATAAGAAACTCTTGGCAGTGGAACAACACTTGTTGTCACAGGTAAGTATCGGAAGAATACAACATTTC. It encodes CALWETYKKLLAVEQHLLSQVSIGRIQHF. Here the V gene is TRGV9, but the J gene went uncalled. The CDR3 runs to 29 residues. Germline V gene lookup returns CDR1 GITISATS and CDR2 ISYDGTV (reference sequence).

This clone turned up a few times. It is likely a read error: a sequence one base away is far more abundant. The limits of the CDR3 on the DNA are not certain, so only TCRdb's listed CDR3 is given. The same CDR3 can be traced to other DNA sequences in this sample. CDR3 sequence: CATWDRRRIIRNSLAVEQHWLSQVSIGRIQHF. No call exists for the J gene, whereas the V gene is TRGV5. Germline CDR1 reads VINAFY; CDR2 reads YDVSNSKD. The CDR3 spans 32 amino acids, including both terminal residues.

The sample holds a few counts of this clone. TCRdb records a much larger clone's protein for this DNA, with a difference at residue 4 that likely arises from a read error; the protein given is the translation of the DNA. Distinct nucleotide sequences in the sample also encode this CDR3. The chain is built from TRGV9 and TRGJ1 or TRGJ2. No J gene is reported in TCRdb; it was inferred here by comparing the DNA with germline. The germline gives CDR1 GITISATS, CDR2 ISYDGTV (reference sequence). The CDR3 runs to 11 residues. CDR3 sequence (DNA): TGTGCCTTGCGGGAACAATATAAGAAACTCTTT. Protein: CALREQYKKLF.

This clone was detected only a few times. The protein given by TCRdb reflects a much larger clone and differs at residue 4 from this DNA's translation, likely from a read error; the protein shown is the DNA's translation. J is TRGJ1 or TRGJ2 and V is TRGV9. In the absence of a J gene in TCRdb, the DNA was matched to germline to assign it here. The germline CDR1 and CDR2 sequences are GITISATS and ISYDGTV (reference sequence). There are 14 residues in the CDR3. The CDR3 DNA is TGTGCCTTGCGGGAGGTGCATTTTTACTATAAGAAACTCTTT. Translation: CALREVHFYYKKLF.

By share, this clone counts as medium-sized. The sample holds other DNA sequences that translate to the same CDR3. This chain uses TRGV9 with TRGJP. CDR3 length: 16 amino acids. J was trimmed by 7 bases and V by 2 bases; bases with no gene match: 5. Germline V gives CDR1 GITISATS, CDR2 ISYDGTV (reference sequence). This CDR3 is CALWEAPELGKKIKVF. CDR3 coding DNA: TGTGCCTTGTGGGAGGCGCCTGAGTTGGGCAAAAAAATCAAGGTATTT.

This clone was observed at least ten times. A read error is likely here: a far larger clone is one base away. Additional DNA sequences in this sample encode the identical CDR3. The chain links TRGV9 to TRGJP. TCRdb carries no J gene annotation; the J gene was assigned here by matching the DNA with germline. CDR1 is GITISATS and CDR2 is ISYDGTV in the germline V gene (reference sequence). This CDR3 has 17 amino acids. DNA for the CDR3: TGCGCCTTGTGGGAATTCTTGAAAGAGTTGGGCAAAAAAATCAAGGTATTT. It is translated as CALWEFLKELGKKIKVF.

The table lists this clone with a few counts. The TCRdb protein comes from a much larger clone and disagrees with this DNA's translation at residue 10, likely due to a read error; the protein given here is derived from the DNA. The chain recombines TRGV2 with TRGJ1 or TRGJ2. Matching the DNA to germline supplied the J gene, which TCRdb does not give. CDR3 length: 14 amino acids. Per the germline V gene, CDR1 is EGSNGY and CDR2 is YDSYNSKV. V was clipped by 0 bases and J by 8 bases; unmatched bases: 10. CDR3 DNA: TGTGCCACCTGGGACGGGCCTCGGAATCATAAGAAACTCTTT. Amino acid sequence: CATWDGPRNHKKLF.

There are many counts of this clone. This DNA translates differently at residue 3 from the TCRdb protein, which is that of a much larger clone; a read error is likely, and the protein shown is the DNA's own translation. The J gene is TRGJ1 or TRGJ2, the V gene TRGV4. TCRdb carries no J gene annotation; the J gene was assigned here by matching the DNA with germline. Germline V gives CDR1 EGSTGY, CDR2 YDSYTSSV. The CDR3 loop spans 15 amino acids. CDR3 DNA: TGTGCCGCCTGGGATGGTATTCCCCATTATTATAAGAAACTCTTT. Its protein is CAAWDGIPHYYKKLF.

DNA of the CDR3: TGTGCCACCTGGGATGGGCCCCACCGTCATTATTATAAGAAACTCTTT. This encodes CATWDGPHRHYYKKLF. The rearrangement links TRGV4 to TRGJ1 or TRGJ2. The J gene is not listed in TCRdb, so it was assigned here from a DNA match to germline. V was clipped by 0 bases and J by 2 bases; unmatched bases: 10. Germline-derived CDR1 and CDR2 are EGSTGY and YDSYTSSV. The CDR3 length is 16 residues.

By its share, this clone is medium-sized (0.01 to 0.1%). Within the sample, other DNA sequences also encode this same CDR3. The gene calls are TRGV4 and TRGJ1 or TRGJ2. J lost 5 bases, V lost 3 bases, and 4 bases had no gene match. Germline values: CDR1 EGSTGY, CDR2 YDSYTSSV. This CDR3 comprises 12 residues. The CDR3 sequence is CATWDYDYKKLF. In DNA form, the CDR3 reads TGTGCCACCTGGGATTATGATTATAAGAAACTCTTT.

A remark on this clone: A read error likely explains why the TCRdb protein, taken from a much larger clone, differs from this DNA's translation at residue 6; the protein shown is translated from the DNA. The gene calls are TRGV9 and TRGJ1 or TRGJ2. The J gene was missing in TCRdb and was found by matching the end of the DNA to germline. The CDR3 covers 14 residues. The V gene end was trimmed by 1 base and the J gene end by 3 bases; junction bases not matched to a gene: 6. Germline CDR1 and CDR2: GITISATS and ISYDGTV (reference sequence). DNA for the CDR3: TGTGCCTTGTGGGAGGTAACTCTTTATTATAAGAAACTCTTT. This codes for CALWEVTLYYKKLF.

Details on this clone: TCRdb's protein, taken from a much larger clone, differs from this DNA's translation at residue 11, likely owing to a read error; the protein displayed comes from the DNA. The chain joins TRGV9 to TRGJ1 or TRGJ2. Here the J gene was assigned by germline matching of the DNA, as TCRdb has none. The CDR3 spans 15 residues. Germline CDR1 and CDR2: GITISATS and ISYDGTV (reference sequence). CDR3 in DNA: TGTGCCTTGTGGGAGGTGCGGTTGTACTATTGTAAGAAACTCTTT. Its translation is CALWEVRLYYCKKLF.

This clone has a handful of counts. The translation of this DNA and the TCRdb protein of a much larger clone differ at residue 12, probably owing to a read error; the protein shown here is translated from the DNA. V gene TRGV9 combines with J gene TRGJP. This CDR3 has 15 amino acids. Germline assignment: CDR1 GITISATS and CDR2 ISYDGTV (reference sequence). CDR3 in amino acids: CALWELSPGKKVKVF. The DNA for the CDR3 is TGTGCCTTGTGGGAGCTCTCACCGGGCAAAAAAGTCAAGGTATTT.

In this sample, this clone is medium-sized. This likely stems from a read error, as it lies one base from a far larger clone. The sample contains more than one DNA sequence encoding this CDR3. The chain is built from TRGV9 and TRGJ1 or TRGJ2. CDR1 is GITISATS, CDR2 ISYDGTV, per germline (reference sequence). This CDR3 is 12 amino acids long. V gave up 2 bases and J gave up 9 bases; unmatched junction bases: 7. Here the CDR3 DNA reads TGTGCCTTGTGGGAGGCGAAGCTTAAGAAACTCTTT. The encoded protein is CALWEAKLKKLF.

This clone has at least ten counts. TCRdb pairs this DNA with a much larger clone's protein that differs at residue 15, likely a read error; the protein shown was translated from the DNA. The V gene is TRGV9, the J gene TRGJ1 or TRGJ2. TCRdb is silent on the J gene; assignment here came from matching the DNA to germline. Per germline, CDR1 GITISATS and CDR2 ISYDGTV (reference sequence). The junction had 47 bases not matched to a gene; V was cut back by 9 bases and J by 3 bases. CDR3 length: 25 amino acids. The CDR3 nucleotides read TGTGCCTTGGATTCTTTGCGGGGCTTGTTACCTTGTAATAAGCTCGAACATGGTGCTTATTATAAGAAACTCTTT. Translated: CALDSLRGLLPCNKLEHGAYYKKLF.

This clone has at least ten counts. This chain joins TRGV8 and TRGJ1 or TRGJ2. As TCRdb names no J gene, one was assigned here on the basis of a DNA match to germline. V lost 4 bases and J lost 5; bases outside the gene matches: 11. Germline CDR1 reads VENAVY; CDR2 reads YDSYNSRV. The CDR3 extends over 14 amino acids. DNA for the CDR3: TGTGCCACCTGGGAAGTCCCCAAGCATTATAAGAAACTCTTT. Protein sequence: CATWEVPKHYKKLF.

As for this clone: A read error likely explains why the TCRdb protein, taken from a much larger clone, differs from this DNA's translation at residue 16; the protein shown is translated from the DNA. CDR3 loop: CALWEDLTQELGKKIRVF. The DNA of the CDR3 is TGTGCCTTGTGGGAGGATCTTACCCAAGAGTTGGGCAAAAAAATCAGGGTATTT. There is no J gene call, but TRGV9 is given as the V gene. The CDR3 runs to 18 residues. The germline CDR1 and CDR2 sequences are GITISATS and ISYDGTV (reference sequence).